The 27 T cell receptor beta chains presented below share a single source sample, sequenced in a study of blood T cell repertoires in COVID-19. Produced via immunoSEQ multiplex PCR; TCRdb's table is partial and in-frame only. The data show roughly 120,000 clones, less than 90% seen once. The specimen sequenced was peripheral blood. The source of these receptors is a man aged 70-80 years with acute or convalescent COVID-19.

This clone appeared once. The V and J genes are TRBV18 and TRBJ1-3; no clear D. V was shortened by 0 bases and J by 5 bases, with 8 bases between the two germline ends. Germline CDR1 is KGHSH and CDR2 is LQKENI. The CDR3 runs 14 residues. The CDR3 loop is CASSPPGRRNTIYF. In DNA, the CDR3 is TGTGCCAGCTCACCACCTGGGCGTCGAAACACCATATATTTT.

This chain links TRBV6-1 with TRBJ2-2; 8 bases map to TRBD1. CDR1 and CDR2 from the germline V gene are MNHNS and SASEGT. The length of the CDR3 is 15 residues. Losses at the gene ends were 4 bases for V and 8 bases for J; bases not matched to a gene: 9. The chain's CDR3 is CASSAATGVKGELFF. CDR3 DNA: TGTGCCAGCAGTGCAGCGACAGGGGTGAAGGGGGAGCTGTTTTTT.

V gene TRBV6-5 combines with J gene TRBJ1-2; maybe TRBD1 (6 bases). This CDR3 region has 13 residues. Trimming stripped 2 bases from V and 6 bases from J, with 10 bases between. Germline CDR1 reads MNHEY; CDR2 reads SVGAGI. Here the CDR3 DNA reads TGTGCCAGCAGTTACACGGGGGGCGATGGCTACACCTTC. Protein product: CASSYTGGDGYTF.

The DNA for the CDR3 is TGTGCCCTATTAGGGGGGACAGGGGGGGGAGACACTGAAGCTTTCTTT. Encoded protein: CALLGGTGGGDTEAFF. This chain joins TRBV28 and TRBJ1-1, with 11 bases matching TRBD1. The CDR3 extends over 16 amino acids. Germline assignment: CDR1 MDHEN and CDR2 SYDVKM. V was clipped by 11 bases and J by 3 bases; unmatched bases: 14.

This sequence joins TRBV5-8 and TRBJ2-3, with TRBD1 identical over 12 bases. The CDR3 has 16 residues. V lost 4 bases, J lost 0 bases, and 3 bases stayed unmatched. Germline V gene lookup returns CDR1 SGHTS and CDR2 YDEGEE. Written as DNA, the CDR3 is TGTGCCAGCAGCCTGGGACAGGGGGCTAGCACAGATACGCAGTATTTT. The encoded protein is CASSLGQGASTDTQYF.

The V gene is TRBV6-6, the J gene TRBJ2-1, with D perhaps TRBD1 (7 bases). CDR1 is MNHNY and CDR2 is SVGAGI in the germline V gene (reference sequence). Trimming took 4 bases from V and 7 from J, leaving 14 bases between them. The CDR3 runs 14 residues. As DNA, the CDR3 is TGTGCCAGCAGTTCTCCAGGGGGGATGAATGAGCAGTTCTTC. Its protein product is CASSSPGGMNEQFF.

The V and J genes are TRBV7-6 and TRBJ2-2; weak D call: TRBD1 (6 bases). This CDR3 is built from 19 residues. The germline V gene has CDR1 SGHVS and CDR2 FNYEAQ. V was pared by 1 base and J by 1 base, with 19 bases between. CDR3 sequence reads: CASSLGVRGPRGNTGELFF. CDR3 DNA: TGTGCCAGCAGCTTAGGGGTCAGGGGCCCTAGGGGGAACACCGGGGAGCTGTTTTTT.

The rearrangement uses TRBV4-1 and TRBJ1-6; D uncertain. The V gene lost 0 bases and the J gene lost 13 bases, with 19 bases spanning the gap. The CDR3 runs to 16 residues. Germline V gives CDR1 MGHRA, CDR2 YSYEKL. CDR3 in DNA: TGCGCCAGCAGCCAAGATCTATGGAGGGTGGGTACGCCCCTCCACTTT. It is translated as CASSQDLWRVGTPLHF.

This clone has only one observation. The CDR3 coding sequence is TGTGCCAGCAGCCGCGGCCTAATAAAGGGGTACGAGCAGTACTTC. Protein sequence: CASSRGLIKGYEQYF. The chain has TRBV5-5 and TRBJ2-7, with D tentatively TRBD1 (5 bases). The CDR3 has 15 residues. Germline values: CDR1 SGHKS, CDR2 YYEKEE (reference sequence). The ends were cut back, 4 bases at V and 4 bases at J, with 18 bases in the middle. Full variable domain (remainder filled in from reference TRBV5-5 and TRBJ2-7): DAGVTQSPTHLIKTRGQQVTLRCSPISGHKSVSWYQQVLGQGPQFIFQYYEKEERGRGNFPDRFSARQFPNYSSELNVNALLLGDSALYLCASSRGLIKGYEQYFGPGTRLTVT.

The chain recombines TRBV29-1 with TRBJ1-1; D call uncertain. V lost 6 bases, J lost 2 bases, and 7 bases lay in between. Germline-derived CDR1 and CDR2 are SQVTM and ANQGSEA. There are 11 residues in the CDR3. The CDR3 nucleotides are TGCAGCGTCGCGTATAACACTGAAGCTTTCTTT. Amino acids: CSVAYNTEAFF. Full variable domain (outside the CDR3, taken from reference TRBV29-1 and TRBJ1-1): SAVISQKPSRDICQRGTSLTIQCQVDSQVTMMFWYRQQPGQSLTLIATANQGSEATYESGFVIDKFPISRPNLTFSTLTVSNMSPEDSSIYLCSVAYNTEAFFGQGTRLTVV.

This sequence joins TRBV27 and TRBJ1-2; 7 nucleotides align to TRBD1. CDR3 length: 17 residues. Germline lookup yields CDR1 MNHEY and CDR2 SMNVEV (reference sequence). With V trimmed by 5 bases and J by 5 bases, 17 bases remained unmatched. The CDR3 is CASSPELGVGQPYGYTF. CDR3 in DNA: TGTGCCAGCAGTCCGGAGTTGGGAGTGGGACAGCCTTATGGCTACACCTTC.

V gene TRBV2 combines with J gene TRBJ1-5; 8 nucleotides match TRBD1. CDR3 length: 15 amino acids. Germline CDR1 SNHLY, CDR2 FYNNEI. J was trimmed by 3 bases and V by 5 bases; bases with no gene match: 6. CDR3 in DNA: TGTGCCAGCAGTACGAGGACAGGGCACAATCAGCCCCAGCATTTT. Amino acid sequence: CASSTRTGHNQPQHF.

This chain joins TRBV10-3 and TRBJ2-1; possible D gene TRBD2, 5 bases. Per the germline V gene, CDR1 is ENHRY and CDR2 is SYGVKD. This CDR3 has 15 amino acids. V lost 8 bases to trimming and J lost 1 base, with 15 bases between them. The CDR3 region has the DNA TGTGCCATCGCGGGCGCCTTGAAGTCCTACAATGAGCAGTTCTTC. As protein: CAIAGALKSYNEQFF.

J is TRBJ1-1 and V is TRBV29-1; the D gene is possibly TRBD1 (6 bases). V lost 6 bases and J 4 bases, leaving 15 bases between the germline ends. Germline V gene data show CDR1 as SQVTM and CDR2 as ANQGSEA. There are 13 residues in the CDR3. CDR3 amino acids: CSVAGTPSTEAFF. Here the CDR3 DNA reads TGCAGCGTGGCCGGGACACCGAGCACTGAAGCTTTCTTT.

The J gene is TRBJ1-2, the V gene TRBV5-4, with D possibly being TRBD1 (5 bases). Trimming took off 2 bases at V and 4 bases at J, with 9 bases between the two ends. The CDR3 spans 13 residues. CDR1 is SGHNT and CDR2 is YYREEE in the germline V gene (reference sequence). In nucleotides, the CDR3 is TGTGCCAGCAGCTTTTTAGGGGCCTATGGCTACACCTTC. This encodes CASSFLGAYGYTF.

V and J are TRBV30 and TRBJ2-7, with a weak D call TRBD1 (6 bases). The CDR3 has 14 amino acids. Germline CDR1 reads GTSNPN; CDR2 reads SVGIG (reference sequence). Trimming removed 0 bases from V and 8 bases from J, with 17 bases in between. The CDR3 protein is CAWSVLGDTFQQYF. CDR3 bases: TGTGCCTGGAGTGTACTAGGGGACACCTTCCAGCAGTACTTC.

The rearrangement joins TRBV2 to TRBJ2-2, with 8 nucleotides matching TRBD2. Trimming at V came to 7 bases and at J to 6 bases, leaving 13 bases not matched to a gene. Germline V gene data show CDR1 as SNHLY and CDR2 as FYNNEI. The CDR3 loop spans 16 amino acids. CDR3 protein: CASTPSSGRSPGELFF. The CDR3 nucleotides read TGTGCCAGCACCCCTAGCAGCGGGAGATCCCCCGGGGAGCTGTTTTTT.

The chain joins TRBV10-2 to TRBJ1-2, with a possible D match to TRBD1 (6 bases). CDR3 length: 13 residues. Per germline, CDR1 WSHSY and CDR2 SAAADI. V lost 4 bases and J 5 bases, leaving 11 bases between the germline ends. CDR3 coding DNA: TGCGCCAGCAGTGTTCCCGGACAGTATGGCTACACCTTC. Translated, it gives CASSVPGQYGYTF.

J is TRBJ2-2 and V is TRBV6-5, with TRBD1 as a possible D gene (5 bases). Germline assignment: CDR1 MNHEY and CDR2 SVGAGI. The CDR3 has 16 amino acids. Trimming took 4 bases from V and 4 from J, leaving 16 bases between them. The CDR3 loop is CASSFSREVGTGELFF. DNA of the CDR3: TGTGCCAGCAGTTTTTCCAGGGAAGTCGGCACCGGGGAGCTGTTTTTT.

The rearrangement uses TRBV7-3 and TRBJ2-1, with TRBD2 matching over 11 bases. Per the germline V gene, CDR1 is SGHTA and CDR2 is FQGTGA. The trim removed 2 bases at V and 8 bases at J, leaving 5 bases unmatched. The CDR3 loop spans 15 amino acids. This CDR3 is CASSLWASGGYEQFF. The CDR3 DNA is TGTGCCAGCAGCTTATGGGCTAGCGGGGGGTATGAGCAGTTCTTC.

V gene TRBV2 combines with J gene TRBJ2-1; possibly TRBD1 for D (5 bases). The V and J ends lost 0 bases and 6 bases respectively, with 15 bases between them. Germline V CDR1 and CDR2: SNHLY, FYNNEI. The CDR3 extends over 16 amino acids. In nucleotides, the CDR3 is TGTGCCAGCAGTGAAGCGAAGGCAGGGTGGAGCAATGAGCAGTTCTTC. It specifies CASSEAKAGWSNEQFF.

This clone was seen a single time. The chain uses TRBV5-6 and TRBJ2-2; TRBD1 matches at 9 bases. CDR3 length: 14 residues. The trim removed 6 bases at V and 7 bases at J, leaving 7 bases unmatched. Germline-derived CDR1 and CDR2 are SGHDT and YYEEEE. The DNA of the CDR3 is TGTGCCAGCACCCAGACAGGGGGTGTCGGGGAGCTGTTTTTT. Its translation is CASTQTGGVGELFF.

The chain uses TRBV6-7 and TRBJ2-1; no clear D gene. TRBV6-7 is annotated as an ORF whose role is uncertain. The V and J ends lost 0 bases and 7 bases respectively, with 13 bases between them. CDR3 length equals 15 residues. The CDR3 region has the DNA TGTGCCAGCAGTTACTCGATCGTCACCGCGAATGAGCAGTTCTTC. It translates to CASSYSIVTANEQFF.

V gene TRBV13 combines with J gene TRBJ2-7, with D possibly TRBD2 on 7 matching bases. V was cut by 6 bases and J by 0 bases, with 15 bases left in between. Germline-derived CDR1 and CDR2 are PRHDT and FYEKMQ (reference sequence). The CDR3 is made up of 15 amino acids. CDR3: CASRSFGGPSYEQYF. CDR3 nucleotides: TGTGCCAGCAGATCCTTCGGGGGGCCCTCCTACGAGCAGTACTTC.

The chain carries TRBV5-1 and TRBJ2-5; TRBD2 agrees at 9 bases. The CDR3 spans 17 residues. Germline V gene data show CDR1 as SGHRS and CDR2 as YFSETQ. Unmatched junction bases numbered 10, after V lost 0 bases and J lost 4 bases. The CDR3 DNA reads TGCGCCAGCAGCTTGGGGGACCTAGCGGGGAGGCGAGAGACCCAGTACTTC. As protein: CASSLGDLAGRRETQYF.

The V and J genes are TRBV18 and TRBJ1-4; 7 bases fit TRBD1. Germline V gene lookup returns CDR1 KGHSH and CDR2 LQKENI. With V trimmed by 2 bases and J by 2 bases, 2 bases remained unmatched. This CDR3 is built from 15 residues. CDR3 bases: TGTGCCAGCTCACCAAAGGGACAGACTAATGAAAAACTGTTTTTT. It encodes CASSPKGQTNEKLFF.

V and J are TRBV5-5 and TRBJ2-3; maybe TRBD1 (7 bases). V was clipped by 0 bases and J by 5 bases, with 10 bases between them. The germline CDR1 and CDR2 sequences are SGHKS and YYEKEE (reference sequence). The CDR3 covers 14 residues. CDR3 coding DNA: TGTGCCAGCAGCTTGGACAGGGGAGGAGATACGCAGTATTTT. As protein: CASSLDRGGDTQYF.